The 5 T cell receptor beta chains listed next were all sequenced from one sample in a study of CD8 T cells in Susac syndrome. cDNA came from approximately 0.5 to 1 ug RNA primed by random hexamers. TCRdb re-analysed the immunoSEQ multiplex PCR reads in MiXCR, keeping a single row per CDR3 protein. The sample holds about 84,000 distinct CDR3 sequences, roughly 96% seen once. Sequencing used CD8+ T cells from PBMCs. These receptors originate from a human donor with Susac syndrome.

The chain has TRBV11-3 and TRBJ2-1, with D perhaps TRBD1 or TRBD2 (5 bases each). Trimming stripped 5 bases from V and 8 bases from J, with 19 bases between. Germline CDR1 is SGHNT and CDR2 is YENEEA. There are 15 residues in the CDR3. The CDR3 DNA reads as TGTGCCAGCAGCCCTCTAGCTGGGGGTGTCGATGAGCAGTTCTTC. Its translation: CASSPLAGGVDEQFF.

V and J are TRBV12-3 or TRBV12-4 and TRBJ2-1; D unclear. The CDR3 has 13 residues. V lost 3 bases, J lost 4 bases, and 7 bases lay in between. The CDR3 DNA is TGTGCCAGCAGTTTTGAGCAGTACAATGAGCAGTTCTTC. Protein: CASSFEQYNEQFF.

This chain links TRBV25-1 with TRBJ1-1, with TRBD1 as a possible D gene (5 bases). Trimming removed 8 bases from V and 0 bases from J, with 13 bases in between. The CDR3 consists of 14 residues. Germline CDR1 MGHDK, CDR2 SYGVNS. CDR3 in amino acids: CASQAGEVNTEAFF. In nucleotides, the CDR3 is TGTGCCAGCCAGGCGGGGGAGGTGAACACTGAAGCTTTCTTT. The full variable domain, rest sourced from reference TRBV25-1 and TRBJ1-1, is EADIYQTPRYLVIGTGKKITLECSQTMGHDKMYWYQQDPGMELHLIHYSYGVNSTEKGDLSSESTVSRIRTEHFPLTLESARPSHTSQYLCASQAGEVNTEAFFGQGTRLTVV.

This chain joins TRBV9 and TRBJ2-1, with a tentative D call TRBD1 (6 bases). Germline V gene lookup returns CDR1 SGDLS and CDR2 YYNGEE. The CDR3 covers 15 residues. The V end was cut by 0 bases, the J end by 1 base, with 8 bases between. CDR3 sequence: CASSVAGASYNEQFF. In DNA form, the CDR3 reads TGTGCCAGCAGCGTAGCAGGGGCTTCCTACAATGAGCAGTTCTTC.

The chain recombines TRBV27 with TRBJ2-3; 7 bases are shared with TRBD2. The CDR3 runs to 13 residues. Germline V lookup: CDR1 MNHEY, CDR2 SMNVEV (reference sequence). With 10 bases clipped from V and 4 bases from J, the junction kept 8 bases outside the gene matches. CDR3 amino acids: CATASGASDTQYF. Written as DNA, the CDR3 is TGTGCCACCGCCAGCGGGGCCTCAGATACGCAGTATTTT.